This T cell receptor (beta chain) appears in the sequencing data of a study of cytomegalovirus exposure and HLA in healthy donors. Study-level points and caveats: At a 0.05 false discovery rate, a later analysis found 18,000 or so TCR beta sequences to be associated with HLA alleles.

This CDR3 is 13 amino acids long. Deletions cut 2 bases from V and 3 bases from J, with 8 bases between. From germline, CDR1 is KGHSH and CDR2 LQKENI. On this clone itself: Its antigen remains unidentified.

Whereas donors were nominally healthy upon sampling, unrecorded immune exposures were probable. The PCR had 60 Vbeta and 13 Jbeta primers. The method was immunoSEQ multiplex PCR; TCRdb's version includes in-frame clones alone and lacks a portion of them. The data contain 35,000 to 40,000 clones, 70% to 75% of them seen just once; the ten biggest clones take up 6.3%. Sequencing was done on a sample of PBMCs. This receptor was obtained from a man under 40 in good health and CMV-seronegative. The chain carries TRBV18 and TRBJ2-7, with D uncertain. CDR3 sequence reads: CASSPELYYEQYF. As DNA, the CDR3 is TGTGCCAGCTCACCAGAGTTGTACTACGAGCAGTACTTC.